Listed below are T cell receptor beta chains from one sample, sequenced in a study of metastatic and nonmetastatic thyroid tumors. TCRdb re-called the PCR reads with MiXCR. Of approximately 13,000 clones listed, around 25% are singletons. The sample was blood. Source of these receptors: a male donor with papillary thyroid cancer or a benign thyroid nodule (not recorded which). Some clones in this sample may be carry-over from other donors' samples. Each CDR3 is given with its conserved first and last residue. Fields, in order: CDR3 protein, CDR3 DNA, clone size, D gene, V gene, J gene. A D gene is named only where the DNA matches it firmly. Clone size is given for some rows only: seen once, a few or many times, or a class if the clone is expanded.

cdr3_aa: CASSYLAFVNEQFF
cdr3_nt: TGTGCCAGCAGTTACCTGGCCTTTGTCAATGAGCAGTTCTTC
clone_size: medium-sized
d_call: NA
v_call: TRBV6-2/TRBV6-3
j_call: TRBJ2-1

cdr3_aa: CASSRSGTYYEQYF
cdr3_nt: TGTGCCAGCAGCCGATCCGGGACGTACTACGAGCAGTACTTC
clone_size: few
d_call: NA
v_call: TRBV28
j_call: TRBJ2-7

cdr3_aa: CASNRRPGHISYEQYF
cdr3_nt: TGTGCCAGCAATCGAAGACCGGGACATATCTCCTACGAGCAGTACTTC
clone_size: few
d_call: NA
v_call: TRBV6-4
j_call: TRBJ2-7

cdr3_aa: CASTLLSNQRQHF
cdr3_nt: TGTGCCAGCACCCTCCTATCGAATCAGCGCCAGCATTTT
clone_size: few
d_call: NA
v_call: TRBV28
j_call: TRBJ1-5

cdr3_aa: CASSQDNGGRGETQYF
cdr3_nt: TGTGCCAGCAGCCAAGATAACGGGGGCCGGGGGGAGACCCAGTACTTC
clone_size: many
d_call: NA
v_call: TRBV3-1
j_call: TRBJ2-5

cdr3_aa: CASSFDRYETQYF
cdr3_nt: TGTGCCAGCAGCTTCGACAGGTACGAGACCCAGTACTTC
clone_size: NA
d_call: NA
v_call: TRBV5-6
j_call: TRBJ2-5

cdr3_aa: CAGSPEQGAGELFF
cdr3_nt: TGTGCCGGCAGCCCAGAACAGGGGGCCGGGGAGCTGTTTTTT
clone_size: NA
d_call: TRBD1
v_call: TRBV7-3
j_call: TRBJ2-2

cdr3_aa: CASSPTGGGGNEQFF
cdr3_nt: TGTGCCAGTAGCCCGACTGGCGGGGGGGGGAATGAGCAGTTCTTC
clone_size: NA
d_call: TRBD2
v_call: TRBV19
j_call: TRBJ2-1

cdr3_aa: CASSGPTGVTEAFF
cdr3_nt: TGTGCCAGCAGTGGTCCAACGGGGGTAACTGAAGCTTTCTTT
clone_size: few
d_call: NA
v_call: TRBV6-1
j_call: TRBJ1-1

cdr3_aa: CATSEPRGEQFF
cdr3_nt: TGTGCCACCAGTGAACCACGTGGTGAGCAGTTCTTC
clone_size: few
d_call: NA
v_call: TRBV24-1
j_call: TRBJ2-1

cdr3_aa: CASRRAGVHTDTQYF
cdr3_nt: TGTGCCAGCAGGAGAGCGGGGGTCCACACAGATACGCAGTATTTT
clone_size: many
d_call: TRBD2
v_call: TRBV5-8
j_call: TRBJ2-3

cdr3_aa: CASSLNRGWEHYF
cdr3_nt: TGTGCCAGCAGTTTGAACAGGGGATGGGAGCATTACTTC
clone_size: few
d_call: TRBD1
v_call: TRBV27
j_call: TRBJ2-7

cdr3_aa: CASSETVYGGYTF
cdr3_nt: TGTGCCAGCAGTGAGACGGTCTATGGCGGCTACACCTTC
clone_size: NA
d_call: NA
v_call: TRBV2
j_call: TRBJ1-2

cdr3_aa: CASSERQGRDEQYF
cdr3_nt: TGTGCCAGCAGTGAACGACAGGGGCGGGACGAGCAGTACTTC
clone_size: few
d_call: TRBD1
v_call: TRBV25-1
j_call: TRBJ2-7

cdr3_aa: CASSRLRASGRAPLEQFF
cdr3_nt: TGTGCCAGCAGTCGCCTTAGGGCTAGCGGGAGGGCCCCTCTTGAGCAGTTCTTC
clone_size: medium-sized
d_call: TRBD2
v_call: TRBV27
j_call: TRBJ2-1

cdr3_aa: CASSISHDSYNSPLHF
cdr3_nt: TGTGCCAGTAGTATTTCCCACGACTCCTATAATTCACCCCTCCACTTT
clone_size: NA
d_call: NA
v_call: TRBV19
j_call: TRBJ1-6

cdr3_aa: CASSERQGAVTEAFF
cdr3_nt: TGTGCCAGCAGTGAACGACAGGGGGCGGTGACTGAAGCTTTCTTT
clone_size: few
d_call: TRBD1
v_call: TRBV25-1
j_call: TRBJ1-1

cdr3_aa: CSAPTSGGADTQYF
cdr3_nt: TGCAGTGCGCCGACTAGCGGGGGGGCAGATACGCAGTATTTT
clone_size: medium-sized
d_call: TRBD2
v_call: TRBV20-1
j_call: TRBJ2-3

cdr3_aa: CASSLGGVNTEAFF
cdr3_nt: TGTGCCAGCAGTTTAGGGGGGGTGAACACTGAAGCTTTCTTT
clone_size: NA
d_call: NA
v_call: TRBV28
j_call: TRBJ1-1

cdr3_aa: CSAIQREPYEQYF
cdr3_nt: TGCAGTGCTATACAGCGGGAACCCTACGAGCAGTACTTC
clone_size: NA
d_call: TRBD2
v_call: TRBV20-1
j_call: TRBJ2-7

cdr3_aa: CASSYTEQYF
cdr3_nt: TGTGCCAGCAGTTATACGGAGCAGTACTTC
clone_size: NA
d_call: NA
v_call: TRBV6-5
j_call: TRBJ2-7

cdr3_aa: CASSWTGGSNEKLFF
cdr3_nt: TGTGCCAGCAGTTGGACAGGGGGGTCTAATGAAAAACTGTTTTTT
clone_size: few
d_call: TRBD1
v_call: TRBV6-5
j_call: TRBJ1-4

cdr3_aa: CASSWEYALGNTIYF
cdr3_nt: TGTGCCAGCAGTTGGGAGTACGCCTTAGGAAACACCATATATTTT
clone_size: few
d_call: NA
v_call: TRBV12-3/TRBV12-4
j_call: TRBJ1-3

cdr3_aa: CASSEGLGVGEKLFF
cdr3_nt: TGTGCCAGCAGTGAAGGCCTGGGGGTGGGCGAAAAACTGTTTTTT
clone_size: few
d_call: NA
v_call: TRBV2
j_call: TRBJ1-4

cdr3_aa: CASSRGQDPPGNTLYF
cdr3_nt: TGTGCCAGCAGTAGGGGCCAGGACCCGCCTGGAAACACCTTATATTTT
clone_size: NA
d_call: NA
v_call: TRBV12-3/TRBV12-4
j_call: TRBJ1-3

cdr3_aa: CASSRLAGMADTQYF
cdr3_nt: TGTGCCAGCAGTAGACTAGCGGGGATGGCAGATACGCAGTATTTT
clone_size: few
d_call: TRBD2
v_call: TRBV2
j_call: TRBJ2-3